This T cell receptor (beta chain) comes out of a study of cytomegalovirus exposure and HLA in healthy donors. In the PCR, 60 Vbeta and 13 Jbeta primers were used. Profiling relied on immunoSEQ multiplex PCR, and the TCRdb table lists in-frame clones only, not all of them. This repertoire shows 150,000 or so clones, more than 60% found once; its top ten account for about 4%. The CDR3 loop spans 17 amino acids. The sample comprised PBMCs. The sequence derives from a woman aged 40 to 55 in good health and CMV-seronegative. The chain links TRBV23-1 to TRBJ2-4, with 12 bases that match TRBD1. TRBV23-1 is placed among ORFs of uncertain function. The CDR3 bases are TGCACTATTTATTCCGGGACAGGGGGCGACGGCAAAAACATTCAGTACTTC. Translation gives CTIYSGTGGDGKNIQYF.